This T cell receptor (beta chain) was identified in a study of long-term antiretroviral therapy in people with HIV (dated by TCRdb to between 2022 and 2023). Background on the whole study: The earliest samples were collected roughly a decade before the 2015 WHO recommendation for immediate ART, at a time when ART was usually postponed until CD4 counts fell. This retrospective serial study examined whether starting ART and sustained HIV suppression were associated with changes in the composition and diversity of the TRB repertoire in peripheral blood. No cross-contamination during QIAcube processing was seen in test extractions of a monoclonal T-cell line run alongside 25 to 35 polyclonal samples. Among the 30 to 35 participants with HIV, ten to eleven were female. The cohort contributed 150 to 200 cryopreserved PBMC samples from under 35 adults with confirmed HIV infection, collected serially over a mean of approximately 6 years (range 1-12).

To be included, a participant needed at least one PBMC sample from before ART initiation plus at least two post-ART samples. All participants with HIV were treated in the United States of America. Before DNA extraction, cryopreserved samples of roughly 0.85-10 million PBMC were thawed and washed. At the time of the earliest PBMC sample, participants with HIV were aged between roughly 23 and 60 years. Each participant contributed PBMC samples from 1-4 timepoints before ART initiation and 2-8 timepoints after ART initiation, with a median of 7 samples. Serial HIV viral load, CD4+ T-cell count, ART history and demographic data were obtained for every participant. A Qiagen kit on a QIAcube was used to extract genomic DNA from unsorted PBMC, with samples processed in batches of 12. The immunoSEQ hsTCRB v3.0 assay was used at survey level resolution to sequence the TRB variable region. The target sequencing depth for TRB was roughly 35,000-55,000 T-cell genomes per sample. An Illumina MiSeq with a v3 150-cycle kit was used to sequence the pooled TRB libraries. Turning to the authors' computational methods: Repertoire analysis ran in R within a reproducible Nextflow workflow covering QC, data transformation and analysis. LymphoSeq2, an R package for AIRR-Seq data exploration, was used to implement custom analyses. After excluding several samples that yielded fewer than 5000 total TRB sequences, under 200 HIV repertoires remained for analysis. Among the roughly 200 retained HIV repertoires, 59 were collected before ART initiation and around 130 after ART initiation. Repertoires were downsampled to 5000 TRB nucleotide sequences, and summary statistics were averaged over 100 downsampling iterations. Only TRB sequences with CDR3 regions of at least seven amino acids were retained for analysis. A Shannon entropy-derived clonality score and the Gini coefficient were used to measure diversity. In the repertoire networks, any two of the top 5000 CDR3 amino acid sequences were linked whenever the two sequences differed by an edit distance of one. For TRB CDR3 amino acid sequences, GLIPH2 was used to predict antigen specificity groups and MHC restriction. To flag known CMV, EBV, HIV or tissue antigen associations, CDR3 amino acid sequences were matched against VDJdb and McPAS-TCR. Pre-ART, post-ART and control groups were compared with Wilcoxon signed-rank tests and Holm-Bonferroni correction. TCRdb provides this immuneACCESS table in a form limited to in-frame rearrangements. Some clones are lacking; in checked studies, under half of them reflect an unresolved V gene, and why the rest are absent is not known. V, J and clone size derive from that table, while D and trimming were established from the DNA sequence. The table for this sample lists around 9,700 clones; roughly 70% of them were counted only once. The biggest ten clones account for roughly 21% of the sample.

The paper's findings and limits, for the study overall: Because cell numbers in pre-ART samples were limited, unsorted PBMC were profiled instead of sorted CD4+ and CD8+ T cells. Starting ART was linked to a significant rise in TRB diversity, yet even with long-term ART the diversity remained significantly lower than in transplant donor controls. CDR3 length ranges in HIV repertoires were narrower than in controls, and network structure suggested an antigen-experienced repertoire with only a slight naive shift after ART. Inferences about post-ART repertoire changes were limited because no data were available on ART adherence, viral resistance or therapy changes. Because PBMC availability was limited, only the TCR beta chain was sequenced, with no alpha chain pairing. Samples dated from the mid-2000s to the late 2010s, and the ART regimens used may be less effective than current ones. At every time point, the repertoire was dominated by expanded TRB clones first identified before ART initiation, although this dominance fluctuated and, in many PLHIV, declined after ART.

This clone was counted between two and nine times. There is no known antigen for this receptor. No base qualities exist here, and no much larger clone lies one base off it. V is reduced by 5 bases and J by 3 bases, leaving a spacing of 19 bases between them. From its cysteine to its phenylalanine, the CDR3 spans 17 amino acids. Kept here is only the CDR3 DNA, which spans 51 bases and is read in frame from base 1. As encoded in the germline V gene (reference sequence), CDR1 is MNHEY while CDR2 is SMNVEV. The clonotype originates from a man between 40 and 49 years old with HIV. The sample in question was unsorted PBMCs, obtained 1.8 years before starting antiretroviral therapy. The V and J genes are TRBV27 and TRBJ1-4; the best D guess is TRBD1, with 6 bases matching. In nucleotides, the sequence is TGTGCCAGCAGTGGAAGTGGGGGGCTGGGGGCTAATGAAAAACTGTTTTTT. It codes for CASSGSGGLGANEKLFF.